The next 27 T cell receptor beta chains were all read from a single sample in a study of T cells in Graves' hyperthyroidism and ophthalmopathy. Researchers amplified the TCR beta CDR3 regions from RNA transcripts. With the HTBI primer set, the TCR CDR3 went through a first round of RT-PCR. Each CDR3 protein gets one entry after TCRdb re-called the multiplex PCR reads with MiXCR. Among 610,000 or so distinct CDR3 sequences listed, 46% were seen once. Sequenced material: peripheral blood or thyroid tissue (not recorded which). The receptors were gathered from a woman between 18 and 29 years old with Graves' hyperthyroidism.

This rearrangement joins TRBV6-1 to TRBJ1-5; no firm D call. Germline values: CDR1 MNHNS, CDR2 SASEGT. V was shortened by 5 bases and J by 11 bases, with 25 bases between the two germline ends. The CDR3 totals 16 residues. The CDR3 spells CASSLLAGGGEETQHF. The CDR3 region has the DNA TGTGCCAGCAGTTTATTAGCGGGAGGAGGAGAAGAGACCCAGCATTTT.

Of note for this clonotype: A much larger clone differs by one base, so this may be a read error. This chain connects TRBV5-4 to TRBJ2-5, with 7 bases matching TRBD2. Germline loops: CDR1 SGHNT, CDR2 YYREEE (reference sequence). This CDR3 has 14 amino acids. Here the CDR3 reads CASSGAGVREAQYF. The CDR3 nucleotides read TGTGCCAGCAGTGGGGCGGGAGTCAGAGAGGCCCAGTACTTC.

V gene TRBV7-9 combines with J gene TRBJ2-5; tentative D call: TRBD1 (6 bases). The CDR3 totals 13 residues. CDR1 and CDR2 from the germline V gene are SEHNR and FQNEAQ (reference sequence). Trimming took off 5 bases at V and 6 bases at J, with 13 bases between the two ends. The CDR3 loop is CASSVGGQKTQYF. The CDR3 DNA reads TGTGCCAGCAGCGTTGGGGGCCAGAAGACCCAGTACTTC.

At least ten counts were recorded for this clonotype. The gene calls are TRBV2 and TRBJ2-2; the D gene is possibly TRBD1 (5 bases). CDR1 SNHLY and CDR2 FYNNEI come from the germline V gene. The CDR3 length is 15 residues. V dropped 5 bases and J dropped 5 bases, with 15 bases sitting between them. CDR3 amino acids: CASSTDSQGTGELFF. In nucleotides, the CDR3 is TGTGCCAGCAGTACCGACAGTCAGGGAACCGGGGAGCTGTTTTTT.

In its sample, this clonotype was seen many times. The chain is built from TRBV29-1 and TRBJ2-3, with 9 bases fitting TRBD2. J was trimmed by 7 bases and V by 2 bases; bases with no gene match: 7. The V gene's germline CDR1 is SQVTM and CDR2 ANQGSEA. The CDR3 extends over 14 amino acids. CDR3 nucleotides: TGCAGCGTTGAACAAGCGGGAGGAAGGAATACGCAGTATTTT. Translation: CSVEQAGGRNTQYF.

J is TRBJ1-2 and V is TRBV7-8, with TRBD1 matching 8 bases. Germline CDR1 is SGHVS and CDR2 is FQNEAQ. The V segment lost 5 bases and the J segment 1 base; nucleotides outside the gene matches: 6. The CDR3 is made up of 15 amino acids. The CDR3 sequence: CASSPRTGNNYGYTF. In DNA form, the CDR3 reads TGTGCCAGCAGCCCGCGGACAGGGAATAACTATGGCTACACCTTC. Full variable domain (rest looked up from reference TRBV7-8 and TRBJ1-2): GAGVSQSPRYKVAKRGQDVALRCDPISGHVSLFWYQQALGQGPEFLTYFQNEAQLDKSGLPSDRFFAERPEGSVSTLKIQRTQQEDSAVYLCASSPRTGNNYGYTFGSGTRLTVV.

The chain has TRBV2 and TRBJ1-4; the D gene is possibly TRBD1 (5 bases). The germline V and J ends were trimmed by 6 bases and 7 bases, with 15 bases remaining between them. The germline gives CDR1 SNHLY, CDR2 FYNNEI. The CDR3 is 14 residues long. CDR3 amino acids: CASSGRGGTEKLFF. The CDR3 DNA follows: TGTGCCAGCAGCGGACGGGGCGGGACTGAAAAACTGTTTTTT.

This clonotype was seen repeatedly, ten times or more. The chain uses TRBV4-3 and TRBJ2-7; no clear D gene. Trimming stripped 1 base from V and 1 base from J, with 8 bases between. The length of the CDR3 is 14 residues. Germline V lookup: CDR1 LGHNA, CDR2 YSLEER. CDR3 in DNA: TGCGCCAGCAGCCAAGTTTTACAGTCCTACGAGCAGTACTTC. This codes for CASSQVLQSYEQYF.

This clonotype has a single count. The chain carries TRBV7-6 and TRBJ1-5; D is perhaps TRBD1 (5 bases). The germline V gene encodes CDR1 SGHVS and CDR2 FNYEAQ. Trimming left V 6 bases short and J 3 bases short, with 18 bases between. This CDR3 comprises 16 residues. CDR3: CASSFPGFRDNQPQHF. The CDR3 coding sequence is TGTGCCAGCAGTTTCCCAGGGTTTCGGGACAATCAGCCCCAGCATTTT.

The rearrangement uses TRBV29-1 and TRBJ1-6; 8 positions agree with TRBD1. V dropped 1 base and J dropped 10; count of bases not matched to a gene: 3. Germline CDR1 and CDR2: SQVTM and ANQGSEA. The CDR3 has 13 amino acids. The chain's CDR3 is CSVEGGQASPLHF. CDR3 coding DNA: TGCAGCGTTGAAGGGGGACAGGCCTCACCCCTCCACTTT.

J is TRBJ1-2 and V is TRBV7-3, with 8 bases fitting TRBD1. V shed 2 bases and J 4 bases; nucleotides not matched to a gene: 6. The CDR3 covers 15 residues. Germline CDR1 reads SGHTA; CDR2 reads FQGTGA. The CDR3 nucleotides are TGTGCCAGCAGCTTAGGAGGACAGGGACCCTATGGCTACACCTTC. Protein sequence: CASSLGGQGPYGYTF.

On this clonotype itself: This sequence may be a read error, since a much larger clone differs from it by one base. The J gene is TRBJ2-7, the V gene TRBV12-3 or TRBV12-4; TRBD2 agrees at 13 bases. Trimming at V came to 8 bases and at J to 2 bases, leaving 12 bases not matched to a gene. This CDR3 is 17 amino acids long. CDR3 amino acids: CASGRWGTSGKTYEQYF. DNA for the CDR3: TGTGCCAGCGGTCGCTGGGGGACTAGCGGGAAAACCTACGAGCAGTACTTC.

The rearrangement links TRBV27 to TRBJ2-5; D is unclear. Germline lookup yields CDR1 MNHEY and CDR2 SMNVEV (reference sequence). The V gene lost 3 bases and the J gene lost 1 base, with 6 bases spanning the gap. This CDR3 is 13 amino acids long. The CDR3 here is CASSFSSQETQYF. In DNA form, the CDR3 reads TGTGCCAGCAGTTTTAGCAGCCAAGAGACCCAGTACTTC.

This clonotype was counted between two and nine times. This sequence joins TRBV7-2 and TRBJ2-2, with 9 bases identical to TRBD1. The CDR3 extends over 16 amino acids. J lost 1 base, V lost 5 bases, and 5 bases had no gene match. Per the germline V gene, CDR1 is SGHTA and CDR2 is FQGNSA. The CDR3 sequence: CASSPGTGMNTGELFF. Written as DNA, the CDR3 is TGTGCCAGCAGCCCAGGGACAGGGATGAACACCGGGGAGCTGTTTTTT.

This clonotype was recorded at least ten times. This chain connects TRBV20-1 to TRBJ2-5; 12 bases line up with TRBD2. The CDR3 has 15 residues. Trimming cost V 4 bases and J 4 bases; bases outside gene matches: 7. In germline, CDR1 is DFQATT, CDR2 SNEGSKA (reference sequence). DNA of the CDR3: TGCAGTGCTACAGGGACTAGCGGGTATCCAGAGACCCAGTACTTC. This translates into CSATGTSGYPETQYF.

Concerning this clonotype itself: A much bigger clone sits one base away, suggesting this may be a read error. The V and J genes are TRBV5-1 and TRBJ1-1; TRBD1 matches 7 bases. Germline CDR1 and CDR2: SGHRS and YFSETQ. The trim removed 4 bases at V and 4 bases at J, leaving 10 bases unmatched. The CDR3 is 15 residues long. In nucleotides, the CDR3 is TGCGCCAGCAGCGGAGGGGGCAGTTTGACCACTGAAGCTTTCTTT. Its protein is CASSGGGSLTTEAFF.

V and J are TRBV2 and TRBJ1-1, with 8 bases identical to TRBD1. This CDR3 spans 13 amino acids. V dropped 6 bases and J dropped 7; count of bases not matched to a gene: 7. Per germline, CDR1 SNHLY and CDR2 FYNNEI. The chain's CDR3 is CASSDRGSFEAFF. The CDR3 DNA reads as TGTGCCAGCAGCGACAGGGGTTCCTTTGAAGCTTTCTTT.

The gene calls are TRBV20-1 and TRBJ2-5; 9 bases map to TRBD2. Germline V gives CDR1 DFQATT, CDR2 SNEGSKA (reference sequence). J was trimmed by 0 bases and V by 0 bases; bases with no gene match: 2. This CDR3 is 15 amino acids long. The CDR3 region is CSARDAGGYQETQYF. CDR3 nucleotide sequence: TGCAGTGCTAGAGATGCGGGGGGGTACCAAGAGACCCAGTACTTC.

On this clonotype: A much larger clone lies a single base off, so this may be a read error. The CDR3 does not end in the conserved phenylalanine or tryptophan, so this is likely a read error. The chain combines TRBV2 with TRBJ2-7; D is possibly TRBD1 or TRBD2 (5 bases each). Per the germline V gene, CDR1 is SNHLY and CDR2 is FYNNEI. Trimming took off 6 bases at V and 0 bases at J, with 21 bases between the two ends. The CDR3 extends over 17 amino acids. CDR3 protein: CASRESQRGVFSYEQYL. The CDR3 nucleotides read TGTGCCAGCAGGGAATCCCAACGAGGGGTCTTCTCCTACGAGCAGTACCTC.

This clonotype was observed once. This chain connects TRBV25-1 to TRBJ1-6, with 9 nucleotides matching TRBD1. Germline assignment: CDR1 MGHDK and CDR2 SYGVNS. The CDR3 runs to 14 residues. V shed 10 bases, J shed 9 bases, and the junction held 10 bases outside the gene matches. Written as DNA, the CDR3 is TGTGCCAACACCACAGGGGGCGGAATTTCACCCCTCCACTTT. Its protein product is CANTTGGGISPLHF.

Notes on this clonotype: A read error is possible here, since a much larger clone lies one base away. Since the CDR3 does not end with the conserved phenylalanine or tryptophan, this likely comes from a read error. The chain uses TRBV15 and TRBJ2-3; perhaps TRBD1 as D (8 bases). The CDR3 length is 16 residues. Deletions cut 4 bases from V and 6 bases from J, with 20 bases between. Germline V gene lookup returns CDR1 LNHNV and CDR2 YYDKDF (reference sequence). The CDR3 sequence: CATSNRGGHRGDTQYI. The CDR3, as DNA: TGTGCCACCAGCAACAGGGGGGGTCACCGTGGGGATACGCAGTATATT.

The CDR3 region is CASRSTGNEQFF. DNA of the CDR3: TGTGCCAGCAGGTCCACCGGGAATGAGCAGTTCTTC. The chain recombines TRBV7-9 with TRBJ2-1; no clear D. Germline CDR1 is SEHNR and CDR2 is FQNEAQ (reference sequence). This CDR3 has 12 amino acids. Trimming took off 6 bases at V and 7 bases at J, with 10 bases between the two ends.

In the case of this clonotype: A much larger clone differs by one base, so this may be a read error. The CDR3 DNA follows: TGTGCCGGACGGACTAGCGGTTCGGAGCTGCTTTTT. Translating it yields CAGRTSGSELLF. The chain is built from TRBV6-2 or TRBV6-3 and TRBJ2-2; 10 bases map to TRBD2. The CDR3 has 12 residues. Germline V gene sequence: CDR1 MNHEY, CDR2 SVGEGT.

On this clonotype itself: This clone may be a read error of a much larger clone one base away. The V gene is TRBV6-5, the J gene TRBJ1-2; D is ambiguous. V lost 4 bases to trimming and J lost 7 bases, with 16 bases between them. CDR1 MNHEY and CDR2 SVGAGI come from the germline V gene. The CDR3 totals 14 residues. The CDR3: CASSWSTVSGGYTF. The CDR3 region has the DNA TGTGCCAGCAGTTGGTCGACGGTTAGTGGTGGCTACACCTTC.

This clonotype showed up just a few times. The chain uses TRBV7-9 and TRBJ2-5, with D perhaps TRBD2 (5 bases). In germline, CDR1 is SEHNR, CDR2 FQNEAQ (reference sequence). V was shortened by 5 bases and J by 5 bases, with 18 bases between the two germline ends. CDR3 length: 15 residues. The CDR3 DNA is TGTGCCAGCAGCCCCGTCGATGGTCAGCGGGAGACCCAGTACTTC. This gives the protein CASSPVDGQRETQYF. The full variable domain, in which reference TRBV7-9 and TRBJ2-5 provide the parts outside the CDR3, is DTGVSQNPRHKITKRGQNVTFRCDPISEHNRLYWYRQTLGQGPEFLTYFQNEAQLEKSRLLSDRFSAERPKGSFSTLEIQRTEQGDSAMYLCASSPVDGQRETQYFGPGTRLLVL.

This clonotype was counted only a few times. The chain combines TRBV30 with TRBJ1-1, with D unresolved. The CDR3 is 13 amino acids. Germline-derived CDR1 and CDR2 are GTSNPN and SVGIG (reference sequence). Between the trimmed V and J ends, which lost 3 bases and 1 base, there was a span of 9 bases. The CDR3 nucleotides read TGTGCCTGGAGCCGGACGGGGAACACTGAAGCTTTCTTT. Translation: CAWSRTGNTEAFF.

A remark on this clonotype: This clone may be a read error of a much larger clone one base away. This chain links TRBV19 with TRBJ1-1; D remains unclear. V was cut by 6 bases and J by 6 bases, with 20 bases left in between. Germline-derived CDR1 and CDR2 are LNHDA and SQIVND (reference sequence). The CDR3 sequence is 15 residues long. DNA for the CDR3: TGTGCCAGTAGCCCCCAACGGGTCGGTAGGTCTGAAGCTTTCTTT. It codes for CASSPQRVGRSEAFF. Based on the CDR3 plus reference TRBV19 and TRBJ1-1, the full variable domain is DGGITQSPKYLFRKEGQNVTLSCEQNLNHDAMYWYRQDPGQGLRLIYYSQIVNDFQKGDIAEGYSVSREKKESFPLTVTSAQKNPTAFYLCASSPQRVGRSEAFFGQGTRLTVV.